These 7 T cell receptor beta chains were all obtained from the same sample, sequenced in a study of metastatic and nonmetastatic thyroid tumors. TCRdb reassembled clones from the PCR reads with MiXCR. The data contain about 27,000 clones, 10% to 15% of them singletons. Nobody among the patients had been given any treatment before thyroid surgery. Material for sequencing was blood. Receptor source: a female donor with papillary thyroid cancer or a benign thyroid nodule (not recorded which). Some clones in this sample may be carry-over from other donors' samples.

This clone appeared many times. This chain links TRBV19 with TRBJ1-1, with D possibly matching TRBD1 (5 bases). Germline CDR1 reads LNHDA; CDR2 reads SQIVND (reference sequence). This CDR3 is built from 15 residues. V dropped 5 bases and J dropped 1 base, with 14 bases sitting between them. The CDR3 coding sequence is TGTGCCAGTAGTCCCCGGGACGGGTGGAACACTGAAGCTTTCTTT. It codes for CASSPRDGWNTEAFF.

This clone was found many times. A much bigger clone sits one base away, suggesting this may be a read error. At the DNA level, this CDR3 is encoded by other sequences in the same sample as well. V usage is TRBV6-1 and J usage is TRBJ1-5; 11 bases map to TRBD1. The germline gives CDR1 MNHNS, CDR2 SASEGT. The CDR3 is made up of 16 amino acids. CDR3 protein: CASRNYGTGGYQPQHF. The CDR3 DNA reads as TGCGCCAGCAGGAATTACGGGACAGGGGGATATCAGCCCCAGCATTTT.

This clone was recorded at least ten times. A read error may produce the germline difference seen at one junction end. The chain has TRBV6-1 and TRBJ2-3, with a weak D call TRBD2 (6 bases). Germline V gene data show CDR1 as MNHNS and CDR2 as SASEGT. The CDR3 sequence is 10 residues long. The CDR3 DNA sequence: TGTGCCAGCAGTCTGACGGGACTTCATTTT. Residues: CASSLTGLHF.

This clone was detected ten times or more. The chain employs TRBV6-1 and TRBJ1-1; D gene unclear. The CDR3 is 14 residues long. V lost 4 bases and J lost 1, with 10 bases in between. Germline V gene sequence: CDR1 MNHNS, CDR2 SASEGT. CDR3 protein: CASSVGLPNTEAFF. CDR3 in DNA: TGTGCCAGCAGTGTCGGCCTACCGAACACTGAAGCTTTCTTT.

Ten or more counts support this clone. The genes are TRBV9 and TRBJ1-3; D gene ambiguous. Germline loops: CDR1 SGDLS, CDR2 YYNGEE. V was cut by 4 bases and J by 0 bases, with 17 bases left in between. The CDR3 length is 17 residues. This CDR3 reads CASSPVGMVFSGNTIYF. The DNA of the CDR3 is TGTGCCAGCAGCCCAGTAGGGATGGTTTTCTCTGGAAACACCATATATTTT.

Ten or more counts support this clone. The rearrangement joins TRBV25-1 to TRBJ1-4, with D possibly matching TRBD1 (5 bases). The CDR3 extends over 16 amino acids. Looked up from germline, CDR1 is MGHDK and CDR2 is SYGVNS. V lost 1 base to trimming and J lost 0 bases, with 9 bases between them. The CDR3 DNA reads as TGTGCCAGCAGTGAATCTAAGGGGACAACTAATGAAAAACTGTTTTTT. Protein product: CASSESKGTTNEKLFF.

This clone showed up many times. V gene TRBV29-1 combines with J gene TRBJ2-7; D may be TRBD1 or TRBD2 (6 bases each). Trimming pared 6 bases from V and 3 bases from J, leaving 9 bases between. CDR1 is SQVTM, CDR2 ANQGSEA, per germline. The CDR3 length is 11 residues. As DNA, the CDR3 is TGCAGCGTGAAGGGGGGCTACGAGCAGTACTTC. Amino acids: CSVKGGYEQYF.